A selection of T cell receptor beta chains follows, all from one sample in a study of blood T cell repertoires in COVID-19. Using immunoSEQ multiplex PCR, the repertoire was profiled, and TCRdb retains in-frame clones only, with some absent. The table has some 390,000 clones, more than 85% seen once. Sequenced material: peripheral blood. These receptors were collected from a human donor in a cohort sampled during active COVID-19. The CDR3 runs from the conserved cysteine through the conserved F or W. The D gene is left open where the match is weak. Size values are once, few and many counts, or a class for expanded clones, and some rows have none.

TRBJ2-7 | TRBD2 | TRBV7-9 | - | CASSSIEAGRPYEQYF | TGTGCCAGCAGCTCGATCGAAGCGGGGCGACCCTACGAGCAGTACTTC
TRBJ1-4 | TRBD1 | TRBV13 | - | CASSPPGQGASTNEKLFF | TGTGCCAGCAGCCCACCGGGACAGGGGGCATCAACTAATGAAAAACTGTTTTTT
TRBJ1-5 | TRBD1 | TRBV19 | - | CASKKGTGDQPQHF | TGTGCCTCCAAAAAGGGGACAGGGGATCAGCCCCAGCATTTT
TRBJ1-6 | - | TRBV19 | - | CASSITRSSYNSPLHF | TGTGCCAGTAGTATAACAAGGAGCTCCTATAATTCACCCCTCCACTTT
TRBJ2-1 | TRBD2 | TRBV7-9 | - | CASKTSGVYNEQFF | TGTGCCAGCAAAACTAGCGGGGTTTACAATGAGCAGTTCTTC
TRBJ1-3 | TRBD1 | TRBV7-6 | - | CASSSGTGLALRSGNTIYF | TGTGCCAGCAGCTCCGGGACAGGGTTAGCGCTTCGGAGTGGAAACACCATATATTTT
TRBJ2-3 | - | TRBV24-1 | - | CATSDWEGVGTDTQYF | TGTGCCACCAGTGATTGGGAGGGGGTAGGCACAGATACGCAGTATTTT
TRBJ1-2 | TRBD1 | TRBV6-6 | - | CASSQNPDRGYGYTF | TGTGCCAGCAGCCAAAATCCGGACAGGGGGTATGGCTACACCTTC
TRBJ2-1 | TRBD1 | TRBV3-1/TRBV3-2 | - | CASSLDRGQEVSYNEQFF | TGTGCCAGCAGCCTGGATCGGGGACAGGAGGTCTCCTACAATGAGCAGTTCTTC
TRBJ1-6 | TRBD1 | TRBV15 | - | CATSRKQGANSPLHF | TGTGCCACCAGCAGAAAACAGGGGGCGAATTCACCCCTCCACTTT
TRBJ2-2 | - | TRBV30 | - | CAWMEGSVTGELFF | TGTGCCTGGATGGAGGGGTCTGTCACCGGGGAGCTGTTTTTT
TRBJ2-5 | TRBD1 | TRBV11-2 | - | CASSPGTVETQYF | TGTGCCAGCAGCCCCGGGACAGTAGAGACCCAGTACTTC
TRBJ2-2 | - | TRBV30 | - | CAWSLRGSTGELFF | TGTGCCTGGAGCTTGAGGGGGTCAACCGGGGAGCTGTTTTTT
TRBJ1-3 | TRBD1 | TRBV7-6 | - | CASSPTGESGNTIYF | TGTGCCAGCAGCCCGACAGGGGAGTCTGGAAACACCATATATTTT
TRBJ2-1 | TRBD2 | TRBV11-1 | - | CASSLRVGLALYEQFF | TGTGCCAGCAGCTTACGTGTTGGACTAGCCCTTTATGAGCAGTTCTTC
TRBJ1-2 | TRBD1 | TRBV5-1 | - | CASRRTGDYGYTF | TGCGCCAGCAGGAGGACAGGGGACTATGGCTACACCTTC
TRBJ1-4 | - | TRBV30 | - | CAWSVLYRDEKLFF | TGTGCCTGGAGTGTATTATACAGGGATGAAAAACTGTTTTTT
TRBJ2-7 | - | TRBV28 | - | CASRPPRGGDNEQYF | TGTGCCAGCAGACCCCCCCGGGGCGGGGATAACGAGCAGTACTTC
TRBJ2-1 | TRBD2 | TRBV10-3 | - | CAIESGRSDNEQFF | TGTGCCATCGAAAGCGGGAGGTCAGACAATGAGCAGTTCTTC
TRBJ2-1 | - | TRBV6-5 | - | CASSPREDEQFF | TGTGCCAGCAGCCCCAGGGAGGATGAGCAGTTCTTC
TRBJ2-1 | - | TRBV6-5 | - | CASIPGTYNEQFF | TGTGCCAGCATACCCGGGACCTACAATGAGCAGTTCTTC
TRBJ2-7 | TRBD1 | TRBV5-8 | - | CASSLIGTGNGEQYF | TGTGCCAGCAGCCTGATCGGGACAGGGAACGGCGAGCAGTACTTC
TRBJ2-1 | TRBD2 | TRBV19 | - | CASSIRLAGTYNEQFF | TGTGCCAGTAGTATAAGGCTAGCGGGAACCTACAATGAGCAGTTCTTC
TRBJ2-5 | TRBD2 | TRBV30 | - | CAWSGRAGTKETQYF | TGTGCCTGGAGTGGCCGAGCGGGAACCAAAGAGACCCAGTACTTC
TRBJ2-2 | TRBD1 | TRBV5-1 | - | CASSHGQGNTGELFF | TGCGCCAGCAGCCACGGACAGGGGAACACCGGGGAGCTGTTTTTT
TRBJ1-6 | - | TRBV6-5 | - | CASSPPGFGSPLHF | TGTGCCAGCAGCCCCCCCGGGTTCGGTTCACCCCTCCACTTT
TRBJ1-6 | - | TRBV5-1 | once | CASSDGRQYNSPLHF | TGCGCCAGCTCGGACGGGAGACAATATAATTCACCCCTCCACTTT
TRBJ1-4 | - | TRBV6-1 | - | CASSAVRTKGGEKLFF | TGTGCCAGCAGTGCCGTACGGACAAAAGGGGGTGAAAAACTGTTTTTT
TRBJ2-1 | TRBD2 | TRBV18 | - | CASSPSSSGRALSYNEQFF | TGTGCCAGCTCACCATCTTCTAGCGGGAGGGCTTTATCCTACAATGAGCAGTTCTTC
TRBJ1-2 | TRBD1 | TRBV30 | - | CAGSPGQGLYGYTF | TGTGCCGGATCGCCGGGACAGGGGCTCTATGGCTACACCTTC
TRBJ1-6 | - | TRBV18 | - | CASSPSPDSNSPLHF | TGTGCCAGCTCACCAAGCCCAGACAGTAATTCACCCCTCCACTTT
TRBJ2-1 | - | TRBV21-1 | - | CASSNQQVIWYNEQFF | TGTGCCAGCAGCAACCAACAGGTAATATGGTACAATGAGCAGTTCTTC
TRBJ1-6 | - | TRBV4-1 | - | CASSPPPRDVFYNSPLHF | TGCGCCAGCAGCCCCCCCCCGAGAGATGTCTTTTATAATTCACCCCTCCACTTT
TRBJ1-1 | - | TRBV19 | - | CASSGGQYSEAFF | TGTGCCAGTAGCGGCGGACAGTACTCTGAAGCTTTCTTT
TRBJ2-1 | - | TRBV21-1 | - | CASSRRDRDREYNEQFF | TGTGCCAGCAGCAGGCGAGACCGGGACAGAGAGTACAATGAGCAGTTCTTC
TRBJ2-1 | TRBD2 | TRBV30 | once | CAWAAGLSYNEQFF | TGTGCCTGGGCCGCGGGACTATCCTACAATGAGCAGTTCTTC
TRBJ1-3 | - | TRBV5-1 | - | CASSDTGFPGNTIYF | TGCGCCAGCAGCGACACAGGTTTCCCTGGAAACACCATATATTTT
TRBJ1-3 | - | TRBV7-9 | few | CASSLAQGGNTIYF | TGTGCCAGCAGCTTAGCGCAGGGTGGAAACACCATATATTTT
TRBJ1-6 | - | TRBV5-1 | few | CASSLVAGENSPLHF | TGCGCCAGCAGCTTGGTTGCTGGGGAGAATTCACCCCTCCACTTT
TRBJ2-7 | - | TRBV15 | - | CATARDLTYEQYF | TGTGCCACCGCCAGGGATCTTACCTACGAGCAGTACTTC
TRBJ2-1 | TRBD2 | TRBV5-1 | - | CASSSMGLADNNEQFF | TGCGCCAGCAGCTCCATGGGACTAGCGGACAACAATGAGCAGTTCTTC
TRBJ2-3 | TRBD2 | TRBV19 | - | CASSLGLAGITDTQYF | TGTGCCAGTAGTCTGGGACTAGCGGGAATCACAGATACGCAGTATTTT
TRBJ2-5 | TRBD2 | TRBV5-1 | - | CASSLVAGGQETQYF | TGCGCCAGCAGCTTGGTTGCGGGGGGACAAGAGACCCAGTACTTC
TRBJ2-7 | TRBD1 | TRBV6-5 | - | CASPPPGDSPYEQYF | TGTGCCAGCCCCCCTCCAGGGGACAGCCCTTACGAGCAGTACTTC
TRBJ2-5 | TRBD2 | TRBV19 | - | CASSLRLAGGGETQYF | TGTGCCAGTAGTCTCAGACTAGCGGGAGGAGGGGAGACCCAGTACTTC